The clone carrying this TCR beta chain was seen at least ten times. No antigen is known for it. Using unique molecular identifiers, the investigators prepared the TCRbeta library. Via MiXCR, TCRdb re-called the PCR reads, giving one row per CDR3 protein. The sample includes approximately 85,000 distinct CDR3 sequences, about a sixth of them seen just once. This specimen belongs to a study of T-cell reconstitution after alpha-beta-depleted transplantation in children. CDR1 is SGHAT, CDR2 FQNNGV, per germline. This CDR3 has 18 amino acids. V dropped 3 bases and J dropped 4 bases, with 23 bases sitting between them. General observations from the study: Expanded graft clones numbering several hundred reportedly gave rise to alpha-beta T cells about two months after transplant. From surviving recipient T cells and thymic progenitors came the high day-60 TCRbeta diversity observed in some patients.

Sequenced material: PBMCs, mostly from graft donor cells, taken 180 days after TCRalphabeta/CD19-depleted stem cell transplant. This receptor was obtained from a male patient under 10 years old who had a stem cell transplant for acute lymphoblastic leukemia, so the T cells may come from the graft donor. The chain links TRBV11-2 to TRBJ2-3, with D perhaps matching TRBD2 (7 bases). CDR3 amino acids: CASSLGVLKGGPSDTQYF. The CDR3 nucleotides are TGTGCCAGCAGCTTGGGTGTTTTGAAGGGGGGGCCTTCAGATACGCAGTATTTT.